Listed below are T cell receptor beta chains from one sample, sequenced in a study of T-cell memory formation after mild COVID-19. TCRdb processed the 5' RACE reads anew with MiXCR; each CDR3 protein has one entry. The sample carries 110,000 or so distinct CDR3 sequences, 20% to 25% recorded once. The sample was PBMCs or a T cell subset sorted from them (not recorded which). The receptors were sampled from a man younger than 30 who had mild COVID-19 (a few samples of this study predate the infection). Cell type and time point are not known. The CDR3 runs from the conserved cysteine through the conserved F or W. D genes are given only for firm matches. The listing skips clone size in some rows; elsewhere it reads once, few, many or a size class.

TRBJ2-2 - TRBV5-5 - TGTGCCGGGGGGCGGACAGCCGGGGAGCTGTTTTTT CAGGRTAGELFF
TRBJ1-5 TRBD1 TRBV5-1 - TGCGCCAGCAGCTTATGGACAGGTAGCAATCAGCCCCAGCATTTT CASSLWTGSNQPQHF
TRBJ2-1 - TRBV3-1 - TGTGCCAGCAGCCAAGATGGTTTGGTCGATGAGCAGTTCTTC CASSQDGLVDEQFF
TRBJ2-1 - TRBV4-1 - TGCGCCAGCAGCCAGGGGGGAATCTACAATGAGCAGTTCTTC CASSQGGIYNEQFF
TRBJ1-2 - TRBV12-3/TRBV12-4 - TGTGCCAGCAGTTCTAACAGGGATGGGAGCTTC CASSSNRDGSF
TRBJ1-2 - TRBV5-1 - TGCGCCAGCAGCCTGGCCGCGGGATTTCAGGCCTATGGCTACACCTTC CASSLAAGFQAYGYTF
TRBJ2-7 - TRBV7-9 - TGTGCCAGCAGCTACCCGCGTTCCTACGAGCAGTACTTC CASSYPRSYEQYF
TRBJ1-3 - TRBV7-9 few TGTGCCAGCAGCCAAGGACCGATTAGCTCTGGAAACACCATATATTTT CASSQGPISSGNTIYF
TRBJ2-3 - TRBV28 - TGTGCCAGCAGTTTAGGACGGGGGGCCACAGATACGCAGTATTTT CASSLGRGATDTQYF
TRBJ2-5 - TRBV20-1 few TGCAGTGCTAGACGGCGGGGTGAAGAGACCCAGTACTTC CSARRRGEETQYF
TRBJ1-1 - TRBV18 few TGTGCCAGCTCACCACCTCCTTTAGCGAACACTGAAGCTTTCTTT CASSPPPLANTEAFF
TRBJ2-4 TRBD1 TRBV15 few TGTGCCACCAGCAGACGACAGGGAAACATTCAGTACTTC CATSRRQGNIQYF
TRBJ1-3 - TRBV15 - TGTGCCACCAGCAGAACTGGAAACACCATATATTTT CATSRTGNTIYF
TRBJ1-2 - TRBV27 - TGTGCCAGCAGTTTATCGCCCAACTATGGCTACACCTTC CASSLSPNYGYTF
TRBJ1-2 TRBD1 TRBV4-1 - TGCGCCAGCAGCCAAGATTTGGACAGGGGATTGGATGGCTACACCTTC CASSQDLDRGLDGYTF
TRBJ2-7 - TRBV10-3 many TGTGCCATCAGTGAGTCGGACAGCTCCTACGAGCAGTACTTC CAISESDSSYEQYF
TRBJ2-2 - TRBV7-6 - TGTGCCAGCAGCTTAGGGGCAGGGAATACCGGGGAGCTGTTTTTT CASSLGAGNTGELFF
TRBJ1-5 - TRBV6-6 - TGTGCCAGCAGTTACGAAGGTGACAGGCAGCCCCAGCATTTT CASSYEGDRQPQHF
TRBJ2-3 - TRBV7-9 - TGTGCCAGCAGCTTAGAACATTCTAGCACAGATACGCAGTATTTT CASSLEHSSTDTQYF
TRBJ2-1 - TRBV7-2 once TGTGCCAGCAGCCGAGGTTTGGACCCACTTAGGCTTGAGCAGTTCTTC CASSRGLDPLRLEQFF
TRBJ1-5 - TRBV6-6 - TGTGCCAGCAGTGGGACTAGCAATCAGCCCCAGCATTTT CASSGTSNQPQHF
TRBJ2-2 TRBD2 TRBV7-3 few TGTGCCAGCAGGGACACGGCGGGGGGCCCGGGGGAGCTGTTTTTT CASRDTAGGPGELFF
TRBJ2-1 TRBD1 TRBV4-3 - TGCGCCAGCAGCCAAGACGGGGACAGCAATGAGCAGTTCTTC CASSQDGDSNEQFF
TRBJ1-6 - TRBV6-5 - TGTGCCAGCAGTTACGCGGGCGGGCGGAGAAGCTCCTATAATTCACCCCTCCACTTT CASSYAGGRRSSYNSPLHF
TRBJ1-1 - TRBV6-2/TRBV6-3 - TGTGCCAGCAGTTACCCCGCGAACACTGAAGCTTTCTTT CASSYPANTEAFF
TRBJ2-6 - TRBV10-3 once TGTGCCATCACAAAACCAGGGGCCTCTGGGGCCAACGTCCTGACTTTC CAITKPGASGANVLTF
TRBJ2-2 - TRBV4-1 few TGCGCCAGCAGCCAAGAGATATCGGGGGTCGACACCGGGGAGCTGTTTTTT CASSQEISGVDTGELFF
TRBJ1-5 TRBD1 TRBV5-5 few TGTGCCAGCAGCTTGGGCGGGACAGGGAATCAGCCCCAGCATTTT CASSLGGTGNQPQHF
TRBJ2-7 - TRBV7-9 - TGTGCCAGCAGCTTAGATCTTCAGACGGAAACCTACGAGCAGTACTTC CASSLDLQTETYEQYF
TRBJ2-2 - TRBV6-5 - TGTGCCAGCAGTTACGGCTCTTCGTTGTCCGGGGAGCTGTTTTTT CASSYGSSLSGELFF
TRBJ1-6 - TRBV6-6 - TGTGCCAGCAACGGCGGCTCACCCCTCCACTTT CASNGGSPLHF
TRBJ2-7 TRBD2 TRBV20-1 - TGCAGTGCCACCGGTCTAGCGGCTTACTACGAGCAGTACTTC CSATGLAAYYEQYF
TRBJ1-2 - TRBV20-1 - TGCAGTGCTAGAGTCCATGCGGGTGCATCGTCAGAGGTGAATGGCTACACCTTC CSARVHAGASSEVNGYTF
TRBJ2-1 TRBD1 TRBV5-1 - TGCGCCAGCAGCTTCCAGGGGGCGAGTGAGCAGTTCTTC CASSFQGASEQFF
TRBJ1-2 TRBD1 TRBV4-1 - TGCGCCAGCAGCCCTACCTCGGAGGGGGCCTATGGCTACACCTTC CASSPTSEGAYGYTF
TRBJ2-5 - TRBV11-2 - TGTGCCAGCAGCTTATTGGCTAGGGGGCAAGAGACCCAGTACTTC CASSLLARGQETQYF
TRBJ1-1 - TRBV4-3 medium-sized TGCGCCAGCAGCCAATGGGCGAAGGACACTGAAGCTTTCTTT CASSQWAKDTEAFF
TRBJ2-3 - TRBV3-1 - TGTGCCAGCAGCCAATTCCGGAACACAGATACGCAGTATTTT CASSQFRNTDTQYF
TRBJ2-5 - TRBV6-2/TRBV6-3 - TGTGCCAGCAGTTACTCACAACCAGGGGAGACCCAGTACTTC CASSYSQPGETQYF
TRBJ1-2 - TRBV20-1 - TGCAGTGCTTGGAGTCGGGGGGTCGGCTACACCTTC CSAWSRGVGYTF
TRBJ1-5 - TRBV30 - TGTGCCTGGAGTTTGGCAGTGAATAGCAATCAGCCCCAGCATTTT CAWSLAVNSNQPQHF